The subject of this entry is one T cell receptor (beta chain). The CDR3 loop spans 12 amino acids. With 1 base removed from V and 5 bases from J, the gap between germline ends came to 5 bases. CDR1 and CDR2 from the germline V gene are SGHVS and FNYEAQ. With 60 Vbeta and 13 Jbeta primers, the PCR was carried out. This table comes from immunoSEQ multiplex PCR, and its TCRdb copy is limited to in-frame clones, with some not included. The table lists around 100,000 clones. These data come from a study of cytomegalovirus exposure and HLA in healthy donors. This chain connects TRBV7-6 to TRBJ2-5, with D unclear. This TCR derives from a man aged 40-49 years in good health and CMV-seronegative. The sequencing input was PBMCs. CDR3 residues: CASSLVRETQYF. The CDR3 nucleotides are TGTGCCAGCAGCTTAGTCCGGGAGACCCAGTACTTC.